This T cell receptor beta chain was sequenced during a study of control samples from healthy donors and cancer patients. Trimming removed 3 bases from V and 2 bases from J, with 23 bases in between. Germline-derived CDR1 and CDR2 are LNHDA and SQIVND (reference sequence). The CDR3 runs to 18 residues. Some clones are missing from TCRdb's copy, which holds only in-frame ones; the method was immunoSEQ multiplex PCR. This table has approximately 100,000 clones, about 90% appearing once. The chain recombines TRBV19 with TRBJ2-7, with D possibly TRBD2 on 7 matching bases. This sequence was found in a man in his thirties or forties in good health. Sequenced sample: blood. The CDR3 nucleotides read TGTGCCAGTAGTATCTTTCCCAGCGGGACACCTCTCGCCTACGAGCAGTACTTC. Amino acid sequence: CASSIFPSGTPLAYEQYF.